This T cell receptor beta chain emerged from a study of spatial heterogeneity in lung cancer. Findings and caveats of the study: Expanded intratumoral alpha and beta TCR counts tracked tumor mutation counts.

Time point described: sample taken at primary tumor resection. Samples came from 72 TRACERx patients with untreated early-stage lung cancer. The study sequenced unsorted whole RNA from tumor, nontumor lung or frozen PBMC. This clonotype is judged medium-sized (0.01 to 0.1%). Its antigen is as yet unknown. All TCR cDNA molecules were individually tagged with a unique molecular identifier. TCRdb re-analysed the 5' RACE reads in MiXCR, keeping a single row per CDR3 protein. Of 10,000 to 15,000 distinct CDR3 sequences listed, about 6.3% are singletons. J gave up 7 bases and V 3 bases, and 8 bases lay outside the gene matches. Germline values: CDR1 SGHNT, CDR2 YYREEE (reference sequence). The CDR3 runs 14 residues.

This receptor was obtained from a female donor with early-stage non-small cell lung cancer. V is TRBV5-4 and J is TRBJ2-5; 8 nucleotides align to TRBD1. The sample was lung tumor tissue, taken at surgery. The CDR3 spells CASSSGGRERTQYF. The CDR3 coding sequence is TGTGCCAGCAGCTCAGGGGGCCGGGAGAGGACCCAGTACTTC.